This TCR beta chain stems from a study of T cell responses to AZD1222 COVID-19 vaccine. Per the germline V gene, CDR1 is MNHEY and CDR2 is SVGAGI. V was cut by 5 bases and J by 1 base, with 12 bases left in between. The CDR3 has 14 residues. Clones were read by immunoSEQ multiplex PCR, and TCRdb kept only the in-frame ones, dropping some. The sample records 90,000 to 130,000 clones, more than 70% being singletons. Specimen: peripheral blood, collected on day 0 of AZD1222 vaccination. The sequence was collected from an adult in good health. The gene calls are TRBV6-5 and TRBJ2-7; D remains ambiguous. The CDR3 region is CASSPTLSSYEQYF. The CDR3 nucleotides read TGTGCCAGCAGTCCAACGTTATCATCCTACGAGCAGTACTTC.